Listed here are 6 T cell receptor beta chains from one sample, sequenced in a study of cytomegalovirus exposure and HLA in healthy donors. PCR was performed using 60 Vbeta and 13 Jbeta primers. Method: immunoSEQ multiplex PCR; TCRdb's copy keeps in-frame clones and lacks some. The sample has some 150,000 clones; 60% to 85% are singletons. The source material was PBMCs. Receptor source: a man under 40 in good health and CMV-seronegative.

About this clone: Additional DNA sequences in this sample encode the identical CDR3. V and J are TRBV28 and TRBJ1-1; TRBD1 matches at 8 bases. Trimming at V came to 5 bases and at J to 6 bases, leaving 8 bases not matched to a gene. From germline, CDR1 is MDHEN and CDR2 SYDVKM. The CDR3 has 14 amino acids. CDR3 region: CASSPTGAAPEAFF. The CDR3 DNA is TGTGCCAGCAGTCCGACAGGGGCAGCCCCTGAAGCTTTCTTT. The entire variable domain, with the rest obtained from reference TRBV28 and TRBJ1-1, is as follows: DVKVTQSSRYLVKRTGEKVFLECVQDMDHENMFWYRQDPGLGLRLIYFSYDVKMKEKGDIPEGYSVSREKKERFSLILESASTNQTSMYLCASSPTGAAPEAFFGQGTRLTVV.

The genes are TRBV5-4 and TRBJ2-6, with TRBD2 identical over 8 bases. Trimming at V came to 9 bases and at J to 0 bases, leaving 14 bases not matched to a gene. Germline V CDR1 and CDR2: SGHNT, YYREEE (reference sequence). The CDR3 length is 18 residues. For the CDR3, the DNA is TGTGCCACCACGGGGGGGCGTCCCCGCTACTCTGGGGCCAACGTCCTGACTTTC. Translated, it gives CATTGGRPRYSGANVLTF.

The gene calls are TRBV2 and TRBJ2-7; D call uncertain. Trimming took 5 bases from V and 5 from J, leaving 13 bases between them. CDR1 is SNHLY, CDR2 FYNNEI, per germline. The CDR3 extends over 13 amino acids. The chain's CDR3 is CASSQVVLHEQYF. In DNA form, the CDR3 reads TGTGCCAGCAGTCAAGTCGTTCTCCACGAGCAGTACTTC.

The CDR3 reads CASSGQGARGNTIYF. CDR3 DNA: TGTGCCAGCAGCGGACAGGGGGCGCGGGGAAACACCATATATTTT. The V gene is TRBV4-2, the J gene TRBJ1-3; TRBD1 matches at 11 bases. Germline lookup yields CDR1 LGHNA and CDR2 YNFKEQ. Trimming removed 5 bases from V and 4 bases from J; junction bases left unmatched: 4. The CDR3 sequence is 15 residues long.

The chain carries TRBV6-5 and TRBJ2-5; 7 bases agree with TRBD1. The CDR3 consists of 14 residues. Germline CDR1 and CDR2: MNHEY and SVGAGI. The V gene end was trimmed by 4 bases and the J gene end by 4 bases; junction bases not matched to a gene: 6. The CDR3 DNA sequence: TGTGCCAGCAGTTTTACGGGACAGTTAGAGACCCAGTACTTC. This gives the protein CASSFTGQLETQYF.

This clone qualifies as medium-sized. The V and J genes are TRBV10-3 and TRBJ1-3; D is unresolved. With 6 bases removed from V and 0 bases from J, the gap between germline ends came to 6 bases. The CDR3 extends over 13 amino acids. CDR1 is ENHRY and CDR2 is SYGVKD in the germline V gene. The CDR3 sequence: CAIRGSSGNTIYF. The CDR3 region has the DNA TGTGCCATCAGGGGGAGCTCTGGAAACACCATATATTTT.